The entry that follows covers one T cell receptor beta chain sequence. The antigen is unknown. The data were taken from a study of regulatory T cells in long-lasting Graves disease. Across the whole study: Patients with persistent Graves' disease had over 5 years of antithyroid drugs and persistent TSH receptor antibodies.

Specified time point: persistent/refractory GD, antithyroid drugs over 5 years with positive TRAb. RNA from PBMCs was the source of the TCR library. CDR3 length equals 12 residues. Trimming shortened V by 1 base and J by 11 bases, and 14 bases separated the two germline ends. CDR1 and CDR2 (germline): SQVTM, ANQGSEA. Construction of TCR beta libraries relied on iRepertoire HTBI primers and on Arm-PCR targeting CDR3 regions. Original processing methods: Samples revealed approximately 67 TRBV and 15 or so TRBJ segments. TCRdb called the multiplex PCR reads again in MiXCR, with one record for every CDR3 protein. What appears here as the V and J calls and clone size reflects TCRdb's work, not the paper's. In the table there are roughly 700,000 distinct CDR3 sequences, around 32% of which are singletons. Study-level results: Whereas new patients shared 1,000 or so public clonotypes, persistent patients shared more, at about 2,500.

The chain has TRBV29-1 and TRBJ1-1; D possibly corresponds to TRBD1 (5 bases). The TCR comes from a female donor with Graves disease. The sequenced sample was peripheral blood mononuclear cells (PBMCs), obtained when the disease was refractory, from a patient treated with antithyroid drugs. CDR3 region: CSVEVGGVDAFF. Here the CDR3 DNA reads TGCAGCGTTGAAGTCGGGGGGGTGGACGCTTTCTTT.